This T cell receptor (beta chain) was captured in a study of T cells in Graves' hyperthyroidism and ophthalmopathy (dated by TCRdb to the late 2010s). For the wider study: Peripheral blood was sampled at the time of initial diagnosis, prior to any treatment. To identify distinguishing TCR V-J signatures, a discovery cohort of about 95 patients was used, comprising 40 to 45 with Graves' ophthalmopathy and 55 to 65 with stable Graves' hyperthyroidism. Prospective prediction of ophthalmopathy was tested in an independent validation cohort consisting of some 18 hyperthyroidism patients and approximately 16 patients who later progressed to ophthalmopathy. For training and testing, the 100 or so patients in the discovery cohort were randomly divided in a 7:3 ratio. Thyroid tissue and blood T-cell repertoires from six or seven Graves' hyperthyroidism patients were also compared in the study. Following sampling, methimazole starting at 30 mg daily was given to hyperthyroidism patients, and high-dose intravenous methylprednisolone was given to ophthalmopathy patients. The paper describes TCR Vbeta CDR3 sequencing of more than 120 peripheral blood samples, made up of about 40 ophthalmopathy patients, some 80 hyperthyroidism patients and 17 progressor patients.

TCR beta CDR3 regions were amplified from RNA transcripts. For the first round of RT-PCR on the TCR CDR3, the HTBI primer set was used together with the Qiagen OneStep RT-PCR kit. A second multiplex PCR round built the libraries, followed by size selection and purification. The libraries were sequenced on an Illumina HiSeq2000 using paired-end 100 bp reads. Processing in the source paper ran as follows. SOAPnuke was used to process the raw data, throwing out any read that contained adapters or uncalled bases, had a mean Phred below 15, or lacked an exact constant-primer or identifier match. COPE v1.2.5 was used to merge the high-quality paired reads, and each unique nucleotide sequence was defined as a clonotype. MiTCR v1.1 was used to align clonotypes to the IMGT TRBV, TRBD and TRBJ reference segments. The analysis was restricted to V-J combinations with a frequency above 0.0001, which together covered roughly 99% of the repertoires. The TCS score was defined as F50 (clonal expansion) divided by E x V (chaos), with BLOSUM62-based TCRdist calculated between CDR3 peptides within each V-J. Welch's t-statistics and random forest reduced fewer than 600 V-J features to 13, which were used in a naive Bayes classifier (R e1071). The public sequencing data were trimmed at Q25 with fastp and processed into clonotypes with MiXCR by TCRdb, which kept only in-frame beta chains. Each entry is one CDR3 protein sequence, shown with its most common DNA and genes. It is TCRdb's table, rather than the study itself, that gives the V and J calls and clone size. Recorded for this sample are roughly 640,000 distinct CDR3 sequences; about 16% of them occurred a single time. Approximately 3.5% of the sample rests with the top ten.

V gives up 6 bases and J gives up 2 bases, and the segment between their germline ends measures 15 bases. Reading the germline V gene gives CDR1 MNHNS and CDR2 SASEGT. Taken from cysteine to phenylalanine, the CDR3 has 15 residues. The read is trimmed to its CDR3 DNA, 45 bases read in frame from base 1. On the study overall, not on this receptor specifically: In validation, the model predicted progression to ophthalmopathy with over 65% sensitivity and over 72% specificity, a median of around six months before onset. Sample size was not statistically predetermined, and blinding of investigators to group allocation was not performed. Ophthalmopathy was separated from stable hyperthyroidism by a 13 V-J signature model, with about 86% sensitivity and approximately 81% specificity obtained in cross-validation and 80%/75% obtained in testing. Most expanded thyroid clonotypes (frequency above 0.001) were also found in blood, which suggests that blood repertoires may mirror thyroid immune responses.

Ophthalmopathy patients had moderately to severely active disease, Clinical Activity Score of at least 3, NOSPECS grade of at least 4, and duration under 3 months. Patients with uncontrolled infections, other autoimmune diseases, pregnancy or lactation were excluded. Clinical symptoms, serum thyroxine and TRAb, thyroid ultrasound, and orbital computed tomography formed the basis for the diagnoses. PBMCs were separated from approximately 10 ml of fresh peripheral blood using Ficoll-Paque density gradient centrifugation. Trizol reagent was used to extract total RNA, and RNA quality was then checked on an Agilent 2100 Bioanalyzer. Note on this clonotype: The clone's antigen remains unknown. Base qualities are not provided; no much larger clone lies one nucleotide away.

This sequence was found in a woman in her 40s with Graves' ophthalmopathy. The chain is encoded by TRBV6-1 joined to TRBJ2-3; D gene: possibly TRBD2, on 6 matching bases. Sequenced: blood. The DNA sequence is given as TGTGCCAGCAGAATAACTAGCCTCAACACAGATACGCAGTATTTT. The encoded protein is CASRITSLNTDTQYF.